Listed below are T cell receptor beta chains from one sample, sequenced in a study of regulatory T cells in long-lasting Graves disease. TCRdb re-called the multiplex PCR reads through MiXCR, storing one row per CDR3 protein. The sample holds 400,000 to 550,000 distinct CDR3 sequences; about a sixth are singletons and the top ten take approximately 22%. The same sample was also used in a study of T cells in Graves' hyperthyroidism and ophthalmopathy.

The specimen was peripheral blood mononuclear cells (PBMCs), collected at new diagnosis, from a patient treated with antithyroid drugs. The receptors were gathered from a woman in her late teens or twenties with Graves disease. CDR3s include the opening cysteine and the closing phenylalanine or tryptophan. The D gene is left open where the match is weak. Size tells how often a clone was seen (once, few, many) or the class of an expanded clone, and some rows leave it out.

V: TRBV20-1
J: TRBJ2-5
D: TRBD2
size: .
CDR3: CSARDAPGLAGGLETQYF
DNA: TGCAGTGCTAGAGATGCCCCAGGACTAGCGGGAGGGCTGGAGACCCAGTACTTC

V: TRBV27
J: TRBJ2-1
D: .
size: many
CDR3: CASSITSANEQFF
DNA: TGTGCCAGCAGTATCACTAGTGCCAATGAGCAGTTCTTC

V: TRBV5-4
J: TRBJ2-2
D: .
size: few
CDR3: CASSPGFTGELFF
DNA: TGTGCCAGCAGCCCAGGGTTTACCGGGGAGCTGTTTTTT

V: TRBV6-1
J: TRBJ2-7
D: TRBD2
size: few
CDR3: CASSMGLGLAGGDEQYF
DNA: TGTGCCAGCAGTATGGGCCTCGGACTAGCTGGCGGCGACGAGCAGTACTTC

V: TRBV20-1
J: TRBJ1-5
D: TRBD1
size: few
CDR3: CSVSQGVNQPQHF
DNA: TGCAGTGTTAGCCAGGGGGTTAATCAGCCCCAGCATTTT

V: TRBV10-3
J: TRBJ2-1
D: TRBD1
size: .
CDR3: CAISVGQVGEQFF
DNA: TGTGCCATCAGTGTGGGACAGGTGGGCGAGCAGTTCTTC

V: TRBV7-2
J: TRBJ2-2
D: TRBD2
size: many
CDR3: CASSQGLAGEGLNTGELFF
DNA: TGTGCCAGCAGCCAGGGACTAGCGGGAGAGGGGCTGAACACCGGGGAGCTGTTTTTT

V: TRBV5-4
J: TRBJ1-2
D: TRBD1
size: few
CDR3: CASSWRTGQINYGYTF
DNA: TGTGCCAGCAGCTGGCGAACGGGACAGATTAACTATGGCTACACCTTC

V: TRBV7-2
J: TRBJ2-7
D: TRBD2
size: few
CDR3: CASSFGLAGGSYEQYF
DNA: TGTGCCAGCAGCTTCGGACTAGCGGGAGGGAGCTACGAGCAGTACTTC

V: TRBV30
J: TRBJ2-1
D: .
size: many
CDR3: CAWRDASNEQFF
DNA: TGTGCCTGGCGGGACGCCAGCAATGAGCAGTTCTTC

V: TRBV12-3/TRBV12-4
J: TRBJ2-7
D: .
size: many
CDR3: CASVRDSPYEQYF
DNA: TGTGCCAGCGTACGGGATTCCCCCTACGAGCAGTACTTC

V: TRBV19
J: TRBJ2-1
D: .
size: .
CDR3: CASSTVSREQFF
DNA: TGTGCCAGTAGTACGGTAAGCCGTGAGCAGTTCTTC

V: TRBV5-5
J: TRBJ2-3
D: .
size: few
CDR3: CASSSYRVETDTQYF
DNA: TGTGCCAGCAGCTCGTACAGGGTTGAGACAGATACGCAGTATTTT

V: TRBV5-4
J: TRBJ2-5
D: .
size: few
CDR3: CASSLIAEEQETQYF
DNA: TGTGCCAGCAGCTTGATAGCGGAAGAACAAGAGACCCAGTACTTC

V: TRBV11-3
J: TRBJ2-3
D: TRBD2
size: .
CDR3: CASSKSGLAEVGDTQYF
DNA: TGTGCCAGCAGCAAATCGGGACTAGCGGAAGTGGGAGATACGCAGTATTTT

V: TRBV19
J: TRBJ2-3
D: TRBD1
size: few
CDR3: CASSIGQGVGTQYF
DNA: TGTGCCAGTAGTATTGGACAGGGTGTTGGTACGCAGTATTTT

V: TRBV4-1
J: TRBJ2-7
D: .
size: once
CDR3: CASSPRPGTVSYEQYF
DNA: TGCGCCAGCAGCCCCCGTCCCGGGACTGTGTCCTACGAGCAGTACTTC

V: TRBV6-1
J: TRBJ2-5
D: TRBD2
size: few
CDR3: CASRMAGVSETQYF
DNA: TGTGCCAGCAGAATGGCGGGAGTATCGGAGACCCAGTACTTC

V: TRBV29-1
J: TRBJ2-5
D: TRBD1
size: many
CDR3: CSVEGDRGRQETQYF
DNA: TGCAGCGTTGAAGGGGACAGGGGACGCCAAGAGACCCAGTACTTC

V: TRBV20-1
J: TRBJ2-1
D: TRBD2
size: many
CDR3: CSAPRTSVMSSYNEQFF
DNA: TGCAGTGCCCCTAGGACTAGCGTGATGAGCTCCTACAATGAGCAGTTCTTC

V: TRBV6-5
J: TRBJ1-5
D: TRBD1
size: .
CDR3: CASSSSRTGNRQPQHF
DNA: TGTGCCAGCAGTTCCTCTCGGACAGGGAACAGACAGCCCCAGCATTTT

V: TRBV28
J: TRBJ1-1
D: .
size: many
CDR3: CASSLGLPATEAFF
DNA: TGTGCCAGCAGTTTGGGACTTCCCGCTACTGAAGCTTTCTTT

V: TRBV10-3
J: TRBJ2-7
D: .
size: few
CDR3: CAIRKTRDYEQYF
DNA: TGTGCCATCAGAAAGACGAGGGACTACGAGCAGTACTTC

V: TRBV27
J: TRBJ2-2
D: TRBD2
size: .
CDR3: CASNLGGGTGELFF
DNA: TGTGCCAGCAATCTGGGGGGAGGGACCGGGGAGCTGTTTTTT

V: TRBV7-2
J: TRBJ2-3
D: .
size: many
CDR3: CASSFLVGNTDTQYF
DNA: TGTGCCAGCAGCTTTTTGGTAGGGAACACAGATACGCAGTATTTT

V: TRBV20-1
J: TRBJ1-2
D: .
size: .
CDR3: CSANQNYGYTF
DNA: TGCAGTGCCAACCAAAACTATGGCTACACCTTC

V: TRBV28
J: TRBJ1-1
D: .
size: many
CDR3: CASSLLLGNTEAFF
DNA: TGTGCCAGCAGTTTACTGCTGGGGAACACTGAAGCTTTCTTT

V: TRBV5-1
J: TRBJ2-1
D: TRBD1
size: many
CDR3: CASSLGDSLGEQFF
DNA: TGCGCCAGCAGCCTGGGGGACAGCTTGGGTGAGCAGTTCTTC

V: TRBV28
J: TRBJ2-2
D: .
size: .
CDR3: CASSRDSLTGELFF
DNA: TGTGCCAGCAGCCGGGACTCCCTCACCGGGGAGCTGTTTTTT

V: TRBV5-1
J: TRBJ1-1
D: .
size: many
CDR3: CASRSSMNTEAFF
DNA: TGCGCCAGCCGGAGCTCTATGAACACTGAAGCTTTCTTT

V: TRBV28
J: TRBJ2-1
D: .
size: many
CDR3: CASSALWVGNEQFF
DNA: TGTGCCAGCAGCGCTCTCTGGGTTGGCAATGAGCAGTTCTTC

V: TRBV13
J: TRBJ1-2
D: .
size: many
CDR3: CASSRRADPYGYTF
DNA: TGTGCCAGCAGCCGCCGAGCGGATCCCTATGGCTACACCTTC

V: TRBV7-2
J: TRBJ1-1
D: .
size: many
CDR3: CASSLVSAAGWNTEAFF
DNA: TGTGCCAGCAGCTTAGTTTCGGCGGCAGGATGGAACACTGAAGCTTTCTTT

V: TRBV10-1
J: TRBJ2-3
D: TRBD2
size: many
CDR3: CASSDGREGRGDTQYF
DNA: TGCGCCAGCAGTGACGGTCGGGAGGGCCGGGGAGATACGCAGTATTTT

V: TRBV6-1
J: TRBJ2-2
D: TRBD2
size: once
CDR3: CASRSPSGSNTGELFF
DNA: TGTGCCAGCAGAAGCCCTAGCGGCTCGAACACCGGGGAGCTGTTTTTT

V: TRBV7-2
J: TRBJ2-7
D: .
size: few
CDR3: CASSLASGDDEQYF
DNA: TGTGCCAGCAGCTTAGCATCCGGGGACGACGAGCAGTACTTC

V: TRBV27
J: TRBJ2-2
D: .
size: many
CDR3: CASSLSRAPNTGELFF
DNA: TGTGCCAGCAGTTTATCGAGGGCCCCGAACACCGGGGAGCTGTTTTTT

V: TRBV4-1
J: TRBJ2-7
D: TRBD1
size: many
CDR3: CASSQGQTGGYEQYF
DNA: TGCGCCAGCAGCCAAGGACAGACAGGGGGATACGAGCAGTACTTC

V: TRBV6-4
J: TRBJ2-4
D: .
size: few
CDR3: CASSDSNRGLAKNIQYF
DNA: TGTGCCAGCAGTGACTCGAACAGAGGGCTAGCCAAAAACATTCAGTACTTC

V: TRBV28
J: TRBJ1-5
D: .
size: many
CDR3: CASRSGRANNQPQHF
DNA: TGTGCCAGCAGATCAGGCAGGGCCAACAATCAGCCCCAGCATTTT

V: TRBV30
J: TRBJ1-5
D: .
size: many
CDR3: CAWSRPVAYQPQHF
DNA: TGTGCCTGGAGTCGCCCCGTAGCCTATCAGCCCCAGCATTTT